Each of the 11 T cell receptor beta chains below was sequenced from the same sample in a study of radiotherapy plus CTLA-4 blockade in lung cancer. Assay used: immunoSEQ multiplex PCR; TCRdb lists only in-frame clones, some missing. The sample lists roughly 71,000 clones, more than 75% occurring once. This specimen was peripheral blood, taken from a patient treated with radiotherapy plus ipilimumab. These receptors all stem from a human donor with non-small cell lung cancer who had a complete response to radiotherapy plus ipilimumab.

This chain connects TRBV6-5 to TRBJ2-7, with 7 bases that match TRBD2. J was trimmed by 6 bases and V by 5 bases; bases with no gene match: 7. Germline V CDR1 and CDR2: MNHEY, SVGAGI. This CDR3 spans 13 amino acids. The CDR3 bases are TGTGCCAGCAGTCCCCCATCGGGGGGCGAGCAGTACGTC. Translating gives CASSPPSGGEQYV.

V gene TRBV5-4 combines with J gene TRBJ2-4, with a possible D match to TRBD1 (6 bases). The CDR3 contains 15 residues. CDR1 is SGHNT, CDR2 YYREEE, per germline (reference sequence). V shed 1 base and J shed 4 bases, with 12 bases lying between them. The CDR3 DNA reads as TGTGCCAGCAGCTTGTGGGACAAGAATAAAAACATTCAGTACTTC. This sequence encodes CASSLWDKNKNIQYF.

The CDR3 protein is CASSRTGGENYGYTF. CDR3 DNA sequence: TGTGCCAGTAGTCGGACAGGGGGGGAGAACTATGGCTACACCTTC. The V call is TRBV19, the J call TRBJ1-2; 10 positions match TRBD1. Germline CDR1 LNHDA, CDR2 SQIVND (reference sequence). The CDR3 runs to 15 residues. Trimming removed 5 bases from V and 2 bases from J; junction bases left unmatched: 5.

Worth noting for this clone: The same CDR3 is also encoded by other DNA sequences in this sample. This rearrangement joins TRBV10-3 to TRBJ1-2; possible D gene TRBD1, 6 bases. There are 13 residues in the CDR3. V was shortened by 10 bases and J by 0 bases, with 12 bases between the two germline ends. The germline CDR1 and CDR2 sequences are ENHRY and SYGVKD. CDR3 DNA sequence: TGTGCCAGCGGTGGGGGGCCTAACTATGGCTACACCTTC. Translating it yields CASGGGPNYGYTF.

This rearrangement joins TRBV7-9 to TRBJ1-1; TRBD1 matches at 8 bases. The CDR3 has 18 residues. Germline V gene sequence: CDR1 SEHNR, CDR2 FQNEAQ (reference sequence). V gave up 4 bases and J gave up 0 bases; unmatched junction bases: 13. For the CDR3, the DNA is TGTGCCAGCAGCTCGTTGACAGGGGAGGGTCGGATGAACACTGAAGCTTTCTTT. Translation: CASSSLTGEGRMNTEAFF.

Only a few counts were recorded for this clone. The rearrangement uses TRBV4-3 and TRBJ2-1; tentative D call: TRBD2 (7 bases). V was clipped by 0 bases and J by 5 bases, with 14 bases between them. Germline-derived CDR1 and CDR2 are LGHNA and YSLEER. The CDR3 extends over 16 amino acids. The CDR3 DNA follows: TGCGCCAGCAGCCAAGATGGGGGCGGGAGTAACAATGAGCAGTTCTTC. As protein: CASSQDGGGSNNEQFF.

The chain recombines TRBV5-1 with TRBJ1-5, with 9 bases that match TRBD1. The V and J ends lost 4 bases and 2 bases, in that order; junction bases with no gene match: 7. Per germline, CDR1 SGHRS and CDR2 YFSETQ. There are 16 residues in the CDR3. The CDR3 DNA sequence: TGCGCCAGCAGCCTCGGGACAGGGTTGGGCAATCAGCCCCAGCATTTT. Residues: CASSLGTGLGNQPQHF.

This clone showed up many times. CDR3 protein: CSGGQPQGNTEAFF. The CDR3 bases are TGCAGCGGGGGTCAGCCTCAGGGGAACACTGAAGCTTTCTTT. The genes are TRBV29-1 and TRBJ1-1; perhaps TRBD1 as D (5 bases). The CDR3 extends over 14 amino acids. CDR1 and CDR2 from the germline V gene are SQVTM and ANQGSEA. V lost 7 bases, J lost 1 base, and 16 bases lay in between. Drawing the rest from reference TRBV29-1 and TRBJ1-1, the complete variable domain is SAVISQKPSRDICQRGTSLTIQCQVDSQVTMMFWYRQQPGQSLTLIATANQGSEATYESGFVIDKFPISRPNLTFSTLTVSNMSPEDSSIYLCSGGQPQGNTEAFFGQGTRLTVV.

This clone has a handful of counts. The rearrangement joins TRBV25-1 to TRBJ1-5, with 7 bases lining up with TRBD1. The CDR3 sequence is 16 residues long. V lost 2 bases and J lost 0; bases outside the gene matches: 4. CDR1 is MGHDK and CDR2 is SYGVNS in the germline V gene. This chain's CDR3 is CASSEEGAYSNQPQHF. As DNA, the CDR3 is TGTGCCAGCAGTGAAGAGGGGGCGTATAGCAATCAGCCCCAGCATTTT.

CDR3 nucleotides: TGTGCCAGCAGATGGAGGGTTAAAGAGACCCAGTACTTC. As protein: CASRWRVKETQYF. The chain links TRBV6-5 to TRBJ2-5, with D perhaps TRBD2 (6 bases). The V gene's germline CDR1 is MNHEY and CDR2 SVGAGI. The CDR3 runs to 13 residues. Trimming left V 6 bases short and J 3 bases short, with 11 bases between.

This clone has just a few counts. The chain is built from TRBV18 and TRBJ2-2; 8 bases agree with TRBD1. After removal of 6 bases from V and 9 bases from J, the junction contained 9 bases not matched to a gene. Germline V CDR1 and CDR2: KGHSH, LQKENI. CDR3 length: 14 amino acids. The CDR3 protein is CASSMTGDPWELFF. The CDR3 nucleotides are TGTGCCAGCTCCATGACAGGGGATCCCTGGGAGCTGTTTTTT.